The source of this T cell receptor beta chain is a study of blood T cell repertoires in COVID-19. The assay was immunoSEQ multiplex PCR, and TCRdb's table has in-frame clones only and misses some. The table records approximately 200,000 clones, 70% to 90% of them present only once. The CDR3 runs to 15 residues. Looked up from germline, CDR1 is SGHRS and CDR2 is YFSETQ. J was trimmed by 0 bases and V by 3 bases; bases with no gene match: 4. Sequencing was performed on peripheral blood. J is TRBJ1-2 and V is TRBV5-1; 8 nucleotides agree with TRBD1. The sequence came from a man between 45 and 60 years old with acute or convalescent COVID-19. Here the CDR3 DNA reads TGCGCCAGCAGCTCACAGGGGGGAGCTAACTATGGCTACACCTTC. It codes for CASSSQGGANYGYTF. The full variable domain, rest sourced from reference TRBV5-1 and TRBJ1-2, is KAGVTQTPRYLIKTRGQQVTLSCSPISGHRSVSWYQQTPGQGLQFLFEYFSETQRNKGNFPGRFSGRQFSNSRSEMNVSTLELGDSALYLCASSSQGGANYGYTFGSGTRLTVV.